Following are 27 T cell receptor beta chains from one sample sequenced in a study of T cells after yellow fever vaccination. TCRdb called the 5' RACE reads again in MiXCR, with one record for every CDR3 protein. Of 250,000 to 400,000 distinct CDR3 sequences in the sample, approximately 4.5% are singletons; the top ten hold approximately 19%. The sample consisted of PBMCs, taken 15 days after the yellow fever booster vaccination. The receptors were sampled from a man aged 18 to 35 who received the YFV17D yellow fever vaccine.

The chain is built from TRBV7-3 and TRBJ1-1; tentatively, D is TRBD1 (5 bases). Germline CDR1 reads SGHTA; CDR2 reads FQGTGA. CDR3 length: 13 residues. V dropped 5 bases and J dropped 1 base, with 8 bases sitting between them. The CDR3 DNA reads TGTGCCAGCAGCGCCACAGGGAACACTGAAGCTTTCTTT. Its translation is CASSATGNTEAFF.

This clonotype has a count of ten or more. This sequence joins TRBV6-5 and TRBJ1-1; D may be TRBD1 (5 bases). V was pared by 0 bases and J by 8 bases, with 10 bases between. This CDR3 contains 13 residues. Germline V lookup: CDR1 MNHEY, CDR2 SVGAGI. CDR3 sequence reads: CASSYSAGREAFF. CDR3 in DNA: TGTGCCAGCAGTTACTCGGCAGGGCGGGAAGCTTTCTTT.

In this sample, this clonotype turned up many times. The chain recombines TRBV10-3 with TRBJ2-5, with 9 nucleotides matching TRBD1. Germline CDR1 ENHRY, CDR2 SYGVKD. The CDR3 totals 16 residues. With V trimmed by 5 bases and J by 4 bases, 11 bases remained unmatched. Here the CDR3 reads CAISPGQGVPGETQYF. CDR3 nucleotides: TGTGCCATCAGTCCGGGACAGGGTGTCCCGGGAGAGACCCAGTACTTC.

Ten or more counts support this clonotype. The chain couples TRBV5-1 to TRBJ2-5, with D possibly TRBD1 on 6 matching bases. Germline V gene sequence: CDR1 SGHRS, CDR2 YFSETQ. Trimming pared 0 bases from V and 1 base from J, leaving 13 bases between. This CDR3 spans 16 amino acids. The CDR3 nucleotides are TGCGCCAGCAGCTTGGAAAAACAGGGTAGCCAAGAGACCCAGTACTTC. This encodes CASSLEKQGSQETQYF.

This clonotype appeared many times. V usage is TRBV20-1 and J usage is TRBJ1-1, with 7 bases matching TRBD1. Germline V lookup: CDR1 DFQATT, CDR2 SNEGSKA (reference sequence). The CDR3 sequence is 14 residues long. V trimming: 3 bases; J trimming: 4 bases; junction bases outside the gene matches: 8. CDR3 in amino acids: CSASQGGRGTEAFF. The CDR3 nucleotides are TGCAGTGCTAGCCAGGGGGGCCGGGGCACTGAAGCTTTCTTT.

The chain uses TRBV5-1 and TRBJ2-3; 8 positions agree with TRBD2. In germline, CDR1 is SGHRS, CDR2 YFSETQ. The CDR3 has 17 amino acids. With V trimmed by 2 bases and J by 0 bases, 8 bases remained unmatched. CDR3 DNA: TGCGCCAGCAGCTTAAGCGGGGGCCGCCAGAGCACAGATACGCAGTATTTT. Translated, it gives CASSLSGGRQSTDTQYF.

This sequence joins TRBV7-3 and TRBJ2-2; D remains ambiguous. CDR1 is SGHTA, CDR2 FQGTGA, per germline. This CDR3 comprises 14 residues. Trimming removed 5 bases from V and 1 base from J, with 8 bases in between. CDR3 nucleotides: TGTGCCAGCAGCCAGACAAGGAACACCGGGGAGCTGTTTTTT. Translating gives CASSQTRNTGELFF.

Remarks on this clonotype: A clone one base away is much larger, so this may be a read error. As the CDR3 is not closed by the conserved phenylalanine or tryptophan, this likely results from a read error. The chain links TRBV7-6 to TRBJ2-1, with TRBD2 identical over 7 bases. Trimming at V came to 1 base and at J to 0 bases, leaving 9 bases not matched to a gene. The CDR3 extends over 18 amino acids. Looked up from germline, CDR1 is SGHVS and CDR2 is FNYEAQ. The CDR3 nucleotides read TGTGCCAGCAGCTTAGAGGGAGGGGCGGCGAGCTCCTACAATGAGCAGTTCTCC. This translates into CASSLEGGAASSYNEQFS.

In its sample, this clonotype was seen many times. This chain joins TRBV7-8 and TRBJ1-1; D remains ambiguous. This CDR3 has 14 residues. Germline V gene lookup returns CDR1 SGHVS and CDR2 FQNEAQ. The V and J ends lost 1 base and 5 bases respectively, with 11 bases between them. CDR3 bases: TGTGCCAGCAGCTTAGATCCCCAAAGAACTGAAGCTTTCTTT. Protein sequence: CASSLDPQRTEAFF.

On this clonotype: One base away lies a much larger clone, so this may be a sequencing read error. V is TRBV5-1 and J is TRBJ1-2; D gene unclear. Germline values: CDR1 SGHRS, CDR2 YFSETQ. Trimming left V 3 bases short and J 7 bases short, with 16 bases between. The CDR3 sequence is 14 residues long. The CDR3 sequence is CASSSGESAFGYTF. The CDR3 coding sequence is TGCGCCAGCAGCTCCGGGGAGTCAGCCTTTGGCTACACCTTC.

This clonotype was seen a handful of times. This sequence joins TRBV9 and TRBJ2-1; weak D call: TRBD1 (6 bases). This CDR3 is 15 amino acids long. CDR1 SGDLS and CDR2 YYNGEE come from the germline V gene. V was cut by 3 bases and J by 8 bases, with 18 bases left in between. For the CDR3, the DNA is TGTGCCAGCAGCGAGAGAGGGGGTGGCCCGGATGAGCAGTTCTTC. Translated, it gives CASSERGGGPDEQFF.

This clonotype was recorded many times. The chain has TRBV10-3 and TRBJ1-1; no firm D call. The CDR3 has 15 amino acids. The germline V gene has CDR1 ENHRY and CDR2 SYGVKD. Trimming took 0 bases from V and 6 from J, leaving 14 bases between them. As DNA, the CDR3 is TGTGCCATCAGTGAGTCGTCCGTGGAATCGGCTGAAGCTTTCTTT. Amino acids: CAISESSVESAEAFF.

This clonotype was seen at least ten times. The rearrangement links TRBV6-5 to TRBJ2-3, with D perhaps matching TRBD2 (6 bases). The CDR3 covers 16 residues. CDR1 MNHEY and CDR2 SVGAGI come from the germline V gene. The V gene lost 2 bases and the J gene lost 0 bases, with 12 bases spanning the gap. The CDR3 sequence is CASSYVGTSSTDTQYF. DNA of the CDR3: TGTGCCAGCAGTTACGTTGGGACTTCTAGCACAGATACGCAGTATTTT.

This clonotype was picked up many times. Written as DNA, the CDR3 is TGCAGTGCCTACCCTGGACAGGGAGGCGAGCAGTACTTC. This sequence encodes CSAYPGQGGEQYF. V and J are TRBV20-1 and TRBJ2-7, with 8 nucleotides matching TRBD1. The CDR3 runs 13 residues. J gave up 6 bases and V 6 bases, and 10 bases lay outside the gene matches. The germline CDR1 and CDR2 sequences are DFQATT and SNEGSKA (reference sequence).

J is TRBJ2-5 and V is TRBV9, with a weak D call TRBD2 (5 bases). Germline CDR1 SGDLS, CDR2 YYNGEE. CDR3 length: 15 residues. V lost 0 bases and J 2 bases, leaving 11 bases between the germline ends. This CDR3 is CASSVGGLVQETQYF. The DNA of the CDR3 is TGTGCCAGCAGCGTAGGTGGACTGGTACAAGAGACCCAGTACTTC.

The CDR3 DNA is TGTGCCAGCAGTTACCCTGGGAGTACGGACTATGGCTACACCTTC. It yields the protein CASSYPGSTDYGYTF. The chain uses TRBV12-3 or TRBV12-4 and TRBJ1-2; D gene uncertain. The V end was cut by 4 bases, the J end by 3 bases, with 15 bases between. The CDR3 has 15 residues.

This clonotype was found many times. The gene calls are TRBV6-5 and TRBJ2-2; the D gene is possibly TRBD1 (6 bases). V was pared by 4 bases and J by 4 bases, with 10 bases between. Germline CDR1 is MNHEY and CDR2 is SVGAGI. This CDR3 has 14 amino acids. As DNA, the CDR3 is TGTGCCAGCAGTTCTTGGACAGTCACCGGGGAGCTGTTTTTT. It translates to CASSSWTVTGELFF.

The genes are TRBV5-1 and TRBJ2-1; 16 bases align to TRBD2. The ends lost 4 bases at V and 4 bases at J; junction bases unmatched: 11. The CDR3 contains 19 residues. CDR1 is SGHRS and CDR2 is YFSETQ in the germline V gene. CDR3 residues: CASSPRTGTSGGAYNEQFF. The CDR3 nucleotides are TGCGCCAGCAGCCCACGTACCGGGACTAGCGGGGGGGCTTACAATGAGCAGTTCTTC.

CDR3 DNA: TGCGCCAGCAGCTTGGTCCCCCGGGGGAACTACAATGAGCAGTTCTTC. Encoded protein: CASSLVPRGNYNEQFF. The chain combines TRBV5-1 with TRBJ2-1; D is perhaps TRBD2 (6 bases). Per the germline V gene, CDR1 is SGHRS and CDR2 is YFSETQ. The CDR3 runs 16 residues. Trimming pared 0 bases from V and 3 bases from J, leaving 13 bases between.

This clonotype was detected only a few times. The chain recombines TRBV5-5 with TRBJ1-5, with unresolved D. The germline gives CDR1 SGHKS, CDR2 YYEKEE (reference sequence). This CDR3 has 15 residues. The V end lost 0 bases, the J end lost 6 bases, and 13 bases lay between the germline ends. The CDR3 DNA is TGTGCCAGCAGCTTGGGGTCCGGGGTGGGTCAGCCCCAGCATTTT. Translation: CASSLGSGVGQPQHF.

This clonotype has only a few counts. The chain employs TRBV18 and TRBJ1-2, with a tentative D call TRBD1 (6 bases). The CDR3 has 14 residues. Germline-derived CDR1 and CDR2 are KGHSH and LQKENI. V was clipped by 2 bases and J by 6 bases, with 13 bases between them. The CDR3 loop is CASSPLGQGHGYTF. The CDR3, as DNA: TGTGCCAGCTCACCATTGGGGCAGGGGCATGGCTACACCTTC.

This clonotype occurred many times. The chain is built from TRBV28 and TRBJ1-4; no firm D call. The CDR3 runs 15 residues. Per the germline V gene, CDR1 is MDHEN and CDR2 is SYDVKM. Trimming cost V 4 bases and J 8 bases, with 17 bases left between them. For the CDR3, the DNA is TGTGCCAGCAGTTCCTGGCTGGGGATGACGGAAAAACTGTTTTTT. Amino acids: CASSSWLGMTEKLFF. Together with reference TRBV28 and TRBJ1-4, the CDR3 gives the full variable domain: DVKVTQSSRYLVKRTGEKVFLECVQDMDHENMFWYRQDPGLGLRLIYFSYDVKMKEKGDIPEGYSVSREKKERFSLILESASTNQTSMYLCASSSWLGMTEKLFFGSGTQLSVL.

Ten or more counts support this clonotype. This chain connects TRBV10-3 to TRBJ1-5; weak D call: TRBD1 (6 bases). V shed 11 bases and J shed 1 base, with 15 bases lying between them. In germline, CDR1 is ENHRY, CDR2 SYGVKD. This CDR3 is built from 14 residues. CDR3 loop: CAATDSPSNQPQHF. DNA of the CDR3: TGTGCCGCCACGGACAGCCCAAGCAATCAGCCCCAGCATTTT.

This clonotype has ten or more counts. This chain uses TRBV5-1 with TRBJ2-5; TRBD2 matches at 8 bases. The V gene's germline CDR1 is SGHRS and CDR2 YFSETQ. This CDR3 is 12 amino acids long. V lost 7 bases, J lost 5 bases, and 4 bases stayed unmatched. The CDR3 loop is CASRGGPETQYF. The CDR3 nucleotides are TGCGCCAGCCGGGGGGGCCCGGAGACCCAGTACTTC.

This clonotype appeared many times. This CDR3 reads CSARGGGIGRSDEQYF. The DNA for the CDR3 is TGCAGCGCCCGAGGCGGCGGAATCGGGCGTAGCGACGAGCAGTACTTC. V and J are TRBV29-1 and TRBJ2-7; possibly TRBD2 for D (5 bases). This CDR3 contains 16 residues. Germline lookup yields CDR1 SQVTM and CDR2 ANQGSEA. The V end was cut by 7 bases, the J end by 5 bases, with 27 bases between.

This clonotype was seen a handful of times. The chain combines TRBV7-9 with TRBJ2-7; 9 bases match TRBD1. This CDR3 has 14 residues. Germline trimming cut 2 bases from V and 2 bases from J; bases unmatched to any gene: 1. Germline V gene sequence: CDR1 SEHNR, CDR2 FQNEAQ (reference sequence). This CDR3 is CASSLRQGAYEQYF. Written as DNA, the CDR3 is TGTGCCAGCAGCTTAAGACAGGGGGCCTACGAGCAGTACTTC.

This clonotype showed up just a few times. The genes are TRBV4-1 and TRBJ1-5; D is unresolved. The V gene's germline CDR1 is MGHRA and CDR2 YSYEKL. Trimming left V 1 base short and J 6 bases short, with 10 bases between. The CDR3 is made up of 14 amino acids. CDR3 loop: CASSQGEGIQPQHF. Here the CDR3 DNA reads TGCGCCAGCAGCCAAGGGGAGGGCATTCAGCCCCAGCATTTT.